This passage covers 32 T cell receptor beta chains from one sample sequenced in a study of blood T cell repertoires in COVID-19. Sequencing used immunoSEQ multiplex PCR; TCRdb keeps in-frame clones, though not all of them. The sample holds about 150,000 clones, roughly 90% seen once. Sequencing input: peripheral blood. Receptors were obtained from a woman in her sixties or seventies with active or convalescent COVID-19.

The chain has TRBV3-1 (or the pseudogene TRBV3-2) and TRBJ2-3; D ambiguous. Germline assignment: CDR1 LGHDT and CDR2 YNNKEL (reference sequence). CDR3 length: 14 residues. V was shortened by 1 base and J by 2 bases, with 7 bases between the two germline ends. The CDR3 coding sequence is TGTGCCAGCAGCCAAGGACTCGTCACAGATACGCAGTATTTT. This translates into CASSQGLVTDTQYF.

This rearrangement joins TRBV7-2 to TRBJ2-5; 11 positions match TRBD2. Germline CDR1 SGHTA, CDR2 FQGNSA. The CDR3 length is 14 residues. Trimming cost V 7 bases and J 3 bases; bases outside gene matches: 4. CDR3 DNA sequence: TGTGCCAGCACTAAACTAGCGGGGGAAGAGACCCAGTACTTC. Protein product: CASTKLAGEETQYF.

This clone has a handful of counts. This chain joins TRBV6-5 and TRBJ2-7, with TRBD1 matching 9 bases. This CDR3 contains 14 residues. Germline-derived CDR1 and CDR2 are MNHEY and SVGAGI. Trimming removed 6 bases from V and 3 bases from J; junction bases left unmatched: 6. CDR3: CASRSGTGSYEQYF. For the CDR3, the DNA is TGTGCCAGCAGGTCAGGGACAGGGAGCTACGAGCAGTACTTC.

The sample holds one count of this clone. This chain connects TRBV18 to TRBJ1-1, with 7 positions matching TRBD1. Germline V gives CDR1 KGHSH, CDR2 LQKENI. The CDR3 totals 14 residues. After removal of 2 bases from V and 6 bases from J, the junction contained 6 bases not matched to a gene. The CDR3, as DNA: TGTGCCAGCTCACCAGGACAGGATCCCTCTGAAGCTTTCTTT. Translating it yields CASSPGQDPSEAFF.

The CDR3 here is CASRLQGAPGNTIYF. CDR3 coding DNA: TGTGCCAGCAGACTACAGGGGGCTCCAGGAAACACCATATATTTT. V and J are TRBV6-5 and TRBJ1-3; 9 bases are shared with TRBD1. The CDR3 contains 15 residues. Trimming at V came to 6 bases and at J to 4 bases, leaving 7 bases not matched to a gene. In germline, CDR1 is MNHEY, CDR2 SVGAGI.

V gene TRBV7-2 combines with J gene TRBJ1-1; D ambiguous. The CDR3 extends over 12 amino acids. Germline V gene sequence: CDR1 SGHTA, CDR2 FQGNSA. The V gene lost 2 bases and the J gene lost 3 bases, with 4 bases spanning the gap. The CDR3 loop reads CASSLYDTEAFF. The CDR3 DNA reads as TGTGCCAGCAGCTTATATGACACTGAAGCTTTCTTT.

On this clone itself: This same CDR3 is encoded by further DNA sequences in the sample. The V call is TRBV19, the J call TRBJ1-2; no reliable D call. The CDR3 length is 13 residues. V was pared by 3 bases and J by 4 bases, with 9 bases between. CDR1 and CDR2 from the germline V gene are LNHDA and SQIVND (reference sequence). CDR3 loop: CASSIGQLYGYTF. The CDR3 nucleotides read TGTGCCAGTAGTATTGGGCAGCTCTATGGCTACACCTTC.

Note on this clone: Other DNA sequences in this sample translate to the same CDR3. The V call is TRBV29-1, the J call TRBJ1-1, with 9 bases aligning to TRBD1. Germline-derived CDR1 and CDR2 are SQVTM and ANQGSEA. Germline trimming cut 6 bases from V and 5 bases from J; bases unmatched to any gene: 4. The CDR3 totals 12 residues. The CDR3 sequence is CSVRQGGTEAFF. The CDR3 DNA sequence: TGCAGCGTACGACAGGGGGGGACTGAAGCTTTCTTT.

The rearrangement links TRBV18 to TRBJ2-7, with 10 nucleotides matching TRBD1. The ends lost 3 bases at V and 0 bases at J; junction bases unmatched: 5. Germline V CDR1 and CDR2: KGHSH, LQKENI. The CDR3 is 16 amino acids. The CDR3 DNA reads TGTGCCAGCTCACCGAGGACAGGGGGTTTCTCCTACGAGCAGTACTTC. Its translation is CASSPRTGGFSYEQYF.

V gene TRBV4-3 combines with J gene TRBJ1-4, with TRBD1 as a possible D gene (6 bases). The ends were cut back, 4 bases at V and 4 bases at J, with 13 bases in the middle. This CDR3 spans 15 amino acids. From germline, CDR1 is LGHNA and CDR2 YSLEER. The CDR3, as DNA: TGCGCCAGCAGCCCCCAGGGGCAGTATAATGAAAAACTGTTTTTT. It codes for CASSPQGQYNEKLFF.

This chain connects TRBV18 to TRBJ2-2; TRBD1 might be the D (5 bases). The CDR3 sequence is 15 residues long. Per the germline V gene, CDR1 is KGHSH and CDR2 is LQKENI. Deletions cut 1 base from V and 4 bases from J, with 10 bases between. In nucleotides, the CDR3 is TGTGCCAGCTCACCACGCACAGGACCCACCGGGGAGCTGTTTTTT. The encoded protein is CASSPRTGPTGELFF.

The V call is TRBV7-2, the J call TRBJ1-5; D gene ambiguous. Germline-derived CDR1 and CDR2 are SGHTA and FQGNSA. Trimming took 0 bases from V and 1 from J, leaving 10 bases between them. This CDR3 is built from 16 residues. The CDR3 coding sequence is TGTGCCAGCAGCTTAGCCACCGGAGACAGCAATCAGCCCCAGCATTTT. Its translation: CASSLATGDSNQPQHF.

The chain links TRBV11-1 to TRBJ2-5; D gene uncertain. The CDR3 has 13 residues. CDR1 is SGHAT and CDR2 is FQDESV in the germline V gene (reference sequence). The V and J ends lost 1 base and 5 bases respectively, with 8 bases between them. CDR3 coding DNA: TGTGCCAGCAGCTTAGATCATCAGGAGACCCAGTACTTC. As protein: CASSLDHQETQYF. The complete variable domain, with remaining parts taken from reference TRBV11-1 and TRBJ2-5, reads EAEVAQSPRYKITEKSQAVAFWCDPISGHATLYWYRQILGQGPELLVQFQDESVVDDSQLPKDRFSAERLKGVDSTLKIQPAELGDSAMYLCASSLDHQETQYFGPGTRLLVL.

This chain links TRBV27 with TRBJ1-6, with TRBD1 as a possible D gene (6 bases). This CDR3 is built from 13 residues. Germline assignment: CDR1 MNHEY and CDR2 SMNVEV (reference sequence). Between the trimmed V and J ends, which lost 9 bases and 5 bases, there was a span of 11 bases. This CDR3 is CASKRTDNSPLHF. The DNA of the CDR3 is TGTGCCAGTAAAAGGACAGATAATTCACCCCTCCACTTT.

The chain joins TRBV19 to TRBJ1-5; no definite D call. The CDR3 length is 14 residues. The V gene's germline CDR1 is LNHDA and CDR2 SQIVND (reference sequence). With 3 bases removed from V and 3 bases from J, the gap between germline ends came to 9 bases. CDR3 sequence reads: CASSIPGSNQPQHF. The CDR3 nucleotides read TGTGCCAGTAGTATCCCCGGGTCCAATCAGCCCCAGCATTTT.

This clone came up a few times. The chain joins TRBV12-3 or TRBV12-4 to TRBJ1-6, with D possibly being TRBD1 (5 bases). This CDR3 has 13 amino acids. The germline V and J ends were trimmed by 6 bases and 9 bases, with 12 bases remaining between them. The CDR3, as DNA: TGTGCCAGCAGGGGGCTTTTAAGTTCACCCCTCCACTTT. This translates into CASRGLLSSPLHF.

V usage is TRBV10-3 and J usage is TRBJ1-5; 8 positions match TRBD1. The trim removed 2 bases at V and 6 bases at J, leaving 12 bases unmatched. Germline loops: CDR1 ENHRY, CDR2 SYGVKD. The CDR3 sequence is 17 residues long. The CDR3 sequence: CAISERGQGAGGQPQHF. For the CDR3, the DNA is TGTGCCATCAGTGAGAGAGGTCAGGGGGCTGGAGGTCAGCCCCAGCATTTT.

V gene TRBV7-2 combines with J gene TRBJ1-1; no definite D call. Trimming took off 5 bases at V and 1 base at J, with 8 bases between the two ends. This CDR3 comprises 13 residues. CDR1 and CDR2 (germline): SGHTA, FQGNSA. The CDR3 sequence: CASSEQWNTEAFF. The CDR3 DNA is TGTGCCAGCAGCGAACAGTGGAACACTGAAGCTTTCTTT.

V is TRBV5-1 and J is TRBJ1-6, with 7 bases identical to TRBD1. Germline assignment: CDR1 SGHRS and CDR2 YFSETQ. V shed 4 bases and J 4 bases; nucleotides not matched to a gene: 2. CDR3 length: 14 amino acids. CDR3 coding DNA: TGCGCCAGCAGCCAGGGGGATTATAATTCACCCCTCCACTTT. It encodes CASSQGDYNSPLHF.

V gene TRBV7-2 combines with J gene TRBJ2-3; unclear D gene. The CDR3 is 18 amino acids. Trimming pared 2 bases from V and 0 bases from J, leaving 18 bases between. Germline V gene data show CDR1 as SGHTA and CDR2 as FQGNSA. As DNA, the CDR3 is TGTGCCAGCAGCTTATTTAGGCTCACAGTCCATAGCACAGATACGCAGTATTTT. Protein product: CASSLFRLTVHSTDTQYF.

J is TRBJ1-1 and V is TRBV21-1; the table's D gene call, TRBD1, was not cross checked with the DNA. TRBV21-1 is a known pseudogene. The CDR3 has 13 residues. DNA of the CDR3: TGTGCCAGCAGCAAATATAGGACAGGAGGCGCTTTCTTT. It translates to CASSKYRTGGAFF.

This clone was recorded only once. The V and J genes are TRBV14 and TRBJ1-6; D unresolved. V lost 5 bases to trimming and J lost 10 bases, with 15 bases between them. Germline CDR1 is SGHDN and CDR2 is FVKESK. The CDR3 is 14 residues long. The CDR3 DNA reads as TGTGCCAGCAGCATTACCGGAGGCTTGTCACCCCTCCACTTT. Translation: CASSITGGLSPLHF.

This clone has only a few counts. V gene TRBV7-2 combines with J gene TRBJ1-1; D perhaps matches TRBD1 (5 bases). Germline values: CDR1 SGHTA, CDR2 FQGNSA. The CDR3 loop spans 16 amino acids. Trimming cost V 1 base and J 0 bases, with 12 bases left between them. The CDR3: CASSLGRLGVNTEAFF. The CDR3 nucleotides read TGTGCCAGCAGCTTAGGAAGGTTAGGGGTGAACACTGAAGCTTTCTTT.

The V gene is TRBV7-2, the J gene TRBJ2-7; D might be TRBD2 (5 bases). Germline values: CDR1 SGHTA, CDR2 FQGNSA. V was cut by 5 bases and J by 4 bases, with 15 bases left in between. The length of the CDR3 is 14 residues. CDR3 DNA: TGTGCCAGCAGCCGGGTTGGAGGCGGATACGAGCAGTACTTC. It yields the protein CASSRVGGGYEQYF.

The rearrangement links TRBV6-5 to TRBJ2-4, with D possibly matching TRBD1 (5 bases). The CDR3 has 12 residues. The germline V gene has CDR1 MNHEY and CDR2 SVGAGI. This CDR3 reads CASKDSKNIQYF. In DNA, the CDR3 is TGTGCATCCAAAGACAGCAAAAACATTCAGTACTTC.

This clone was seen only once. The rearrangement uses TRBV10-2 and TRBJ1-1, with D possibly matching TRBD1 (6 bases). The CDR3 is 14 residues long. V was trimmed by 1 base and J by 4 bases, leaving 10 bases between them. Germline V gene data show CDR1 as WSHSY and CDR2 as SAAADI. The CDR3 is CASSELSRGTEAFF. CDR3 in DNA: TGCGCCAGCAGTGAGTTGAGCAGGGGCACTGAAGCTTTCTTT.

About this clone itself: Other DNA sequences in this specimen translate into the identical CDR3. V and J are TRBV3-1 (or the pseudogene TRBV3-2) and TRBJ2-7; 10 nucleotides match TRBD2. The CDR3 length is 13 residues. The germline V gene has CDR1 LGHDT and CDR2 YNNKEL (reference sequence). With V trimmed by 1 base and J by 7 bases, 1 base remained unmatched. The CDR3 reads CASSQGTSGEQYF. CDR3 DNA sequence: TGTGCCAGCAGCCAAGGGACTAGCGGTGAGCAGTACTTC.

This chain connects TRBV19 to TRBJ2-6; D may be TRBD1 (6 bases). Trimming took 11 bases from V and 0 from J, leaving 17 bases between them. Looked up from germline, CDR1 is LNHDA and CDR2 is SQIVND (reference sequence). CDR3 length equals 16 residues. CDR3 amino acids: CACTATGSSGANVLTF. DNA of the CDR3: TGTGCCTGCACCGCAACAGGGAGCTCTGGGGCCAACGTCCTGACTTTC.

V usage is TRBV10-3 and J usage is TRBJ2-2; TRBD2 matches 11 bases. The V segment lost 5 bases and the J segment 6 bases; nucleotides outside the gene matches: 5. This CDR3 is 15 amino acids long. Germline values: CDR1 ENHRY, CDR2 SYGVKD. The CDR3 DNA sequence: TGTGCCATCAGTATAGCGGGGGGGCTCTCCGGGGAGCTGTTTTTT. Residues: CAISIAGGLSGELFF.

The chain uses TRBV30 and TRBJ1-2; 11 bases are shared with TRBD1. Germline V gene sequence: CDR1 GTSNPN, CDR2 SVGIG (reference sequence). Germline trimming cut 2 bases from V and 8 bases from J; bases unmatched to any gene: 19. The CDR3 extends over 18 amino acids. Here the CDR3 reads CAWSHDLTGTGGREGYTF. The CDR3 nucleotides read TGTGCCTGGAGTCACGACCTCACCGGGACAGGGGGTCGGGAAGGCTACACCTTC.

The chain recombines TRBV19 with TRBJ1-6, with a tentative D call TRBD1 (6 bases). Trimming removed 4 bases at V and 5 bases at J, with 18 bases between. This CDR3 is 17 amino acids long. Germline V gene sequence: CDR1 LNHDA, CDR2 SQIVND (reference sequence). In nucleotides, the CDR3 is TGTGCCAGTAGTAGAGCATCCGGGGGGGGCGATAATTCACCCCTCCACTTT. It is translated as CASSRASGGGDNSPLHF. Full variable domain (outside the CDR3, taken from reference TRBV19 and TRBJ1-6): DGGITQSPKYLFRKEGQNVTLSCEQNLNHDAMYWYRQDPGQGLRLIYYSQIVNDFQKGDIAEGYSVSREKKESFPLTVTSAQKNPTAFYLCASSRASGGGDNSPLHFGNGTRLTVT.

This clone has only one observation. Here the CDR3 DNA reads TGTGCCAGCAGCATCCTGACAGGGTTGGCTAATGAAAAACTGTTTTTT. It specifies CASSILTGLANEKLFF. The chain links TRBV14 to TRBJ1-4, with 7 nucleotides matching TRBD1. The CDR3 totals 16 residues. Germline CDR1 is SGHDN and CDR2 is FVKESK. The trim removed 5 bases at V and 3 bases at J, leaving 9 bases unmatched. The full variable domain, rest sourced from reference TRBV14 and TRBJ1-4, is EAGVTQFPSHSVIEKGQTVTLRCDPISGHDNLYWYRRVMGKEIKFLLHFVKESKQDESGMPNNRFLAERTGGTYSTLKVQPAELEDSGVYFCASSILTGLANEKLFFGSGTQLSVL.